Each of the 7 T cell receptor beta chains below was sequenced from the same sample in a study of shared clonotypes between healthy human individuals. Clones were read by immunoSEQ multiplex PCR, and TCRdb kept only the in-frame ones, dropping some. The sample has over 700,000 clones, roughly 72% seen once; the top ten hold around 1.8%. Input material: memory CD4+ T cells sorted from blood. The subset: CD45RA-negative fraction. The receptors stem from a woman aged 25 to 45 in good health.

The chain uses TRBV4-1 and TRBJ2-2, with 8 positions matching TRBD1. The CDR3 loop spans 17 amino acids. Germline-derived CDR1 and CDR2 are MGHRA and YSYEKL. V gave up 2 bases and J gave up 4 bases; unmatched junction bases: 9. CDR3 sequence: CASSQRTGQAITGELFF. CDR3 in DNA: TGCGCCAGCAGCCAACGAACGGGACAGGCGATCACCGGGGAGCTGTTTTTT.

This clone was observed a single time. The chain recombines TRBV9 with TRBJ2-7, with 10 bases lining up with TRBD2. CDR1 is SGDLS and CDR2 is YYNGEE in the germline V gene. J lost 4 bases, V lost 4 bases, and 8 bases had no gene match. The CDR3 extends over 15 amino acids. In DNA, the CDR3 is TGTGCCAGCAGCCCCTGGACTAGCGGAGAATACGAGCAGTACTTC. Its translation: CASSPWTSGEYEQYF.

This clone has just a few counts. This rearrangement joins TRBV10-2 to TRBJ1-5; D is perhaps TRBD1 (6 bases). The CDR3 spans 12 residues. CDR1 and CDR2 (germline): WSHSY, SAAADI. V was shortened by 10 bases and J by 4 bases, with 11 bases between the two germline ends. The CDR3 region has the DNA TGCGCCACCGGACAGCAGAATCAGCCCCAGCATTTT. Protein sequence: CATGQQNQPQHF.

The V and J genes are TRBV19 and TRBJ2-5, with 7 bases matching TRBD1. Germline trimming cut 3 bases from V and 4 bases from J; bases unmatched to any gene: 11. CDR1 is LNHDA, CDR2 SQIVND, per germline (reference sequence). This CDR3 has 16 residues. The CDR3 sequence is CASSISGQAGGETQYF. In DNA form, the CDR3 reads TGTGCCAGTAGTATTTCCGGACAGGCTGGCGGAGAGACCCAGTACTTC.

This clone turned up a few times. The genes are TRBV5-1 and TRBJ2-5; 9 bases align to TRBD1. Germline values: CDR1 SGHRS, CDR2 YFSETQ. This CDR3 contains 14 residues. Losses at the gene ends were 6 bases for V and 3 bases for J; bases not matched to a gene: 6. Here the CDR3 DNA reads TGCGCCAGCACCCGGGACAGGGTAGAAGAGACCCAGTACTTC. Encoded protein: CASTRDRVEETQYF.

The chain is built from TRBV11-2 and TRBJ2-3; unclear D gene. The germline V gene encodes CDR1 SGHAT and CDR2 FQNNGV. The CDR3 has 17 residues. V was clipped by 1 base and J by 2 bases, with 16 bases between them. The CDR3 bases are TGTGCCAGCAGCTTAGGTCACGCTGACCATTCCACAGATACGCAGTATTTT. It is translated as CASSLGHADHSTDTQYF.

The chain employs TRBV28 and TRBJ2-6; TRBD1 matches 8 bases. Trimming removed 5 bases from V and 0 bases from J; junction bases left unmatched: 12. This CDR3 has 19 amino acids. The germline V gene has CDR1 MDHEN and CDR2 SYDVKM. Here the CDR3 reads CASSGLDRGPSSGANVLTF. CDR3 nucleotide sequence: TGTGCCAGCAGTGGGCTAGACAGGGGACCGAGCTCTGGGGCCAACGTCCTGACTTTC.